One and the same sample provided the 20 T cell receptor beta chains below, sequenced in a study of blood T cells in healthy people across ages. The authors ran a second PCR of 7 to 11 cycles using a sample-barcoded 5' primer and a J-beta primer mix. TCRdb processed the 5' RACE reads anew with MiXCR; each CDR3 protein has one entry. The top ten hold roughly 8% of the sample, which has about 1,500,000 distinct CDR3 sequences, roughly 27% seen once. Sequences were obtained from blood. The receptors here all came from a woman aged 25-40 years in good health.

This clonotype was observed a few times. The chain is built from TRBV4-1 and TRBJ2-7, with 7 positions matching TRBD1. This CDR3 region has 15 residues. Germline CDR1 and CDR2: MGHRA and YSYEKL. The V segment lost 4 bases and the J segment 7 bases; nucleotides outside the gene matches: 13. This CDR3 reads CASSLEGGRRREQYF. CDR3 bases: TGCGCCAGCAGCCTTGAAGGGGGCCGCCGGCGTGAGCAGTACTTC.

In regard to this clonotype: The junction differs from germline at one of its ends, possibly a read error. CDR3 bases: TGCGCCAGCAGCTTGGATGGGGGCACGCAGTATTTT. It translates to CASSLDGGTQYF. The rearrangement uses TRBV12-3 or TRBV12-4 and TRBJ2-3, with D perhaps TRBD1 (6 bases). There are 12 residues in the CDR3.

J is TRBJ1-6 and V is TRBV5-1; 9 bases match TRBD1. The CDR3 has 15 amino acids. V dropped 5 bases and J dropped 6; count of bases not matched to a gene: 6. Germline values: CDR1 SGHRS, CDR2 YFSETQ. In DNA, the CDR3 is TGCGCCAGCAGACCGGGACAGGGCCGTAATTCACCCCTCCACTTT. Translation: CASRPGQGRNSPLHF.

V usage is TRBV20-1 and J usage is TRBJ1-4; TRBD1 matches 7 bases. Per the germline V gene, CDR1 is DFQATT and CDR2 is SNEGSKA (reference sequence). The CDR3 consists of 12 residues. With 6 bases clipped from V and 8 bases from J, the junction kept 6 bases outside the gene matches. CDR3 nucleotide sequence: TGCAGTGCGGAGACAGGGTCGGAAAAACTGTTTTTT. Encoded protein: CSAETGSEKLFF.

As for this clonotype: A much larger clone is a single base away; this may be a read error. The chain links TRBV4-3 to TRBJ2-1; TRBD2 agrees at 7 bases. Judging by the DNA end, TRBJ2-7 fits better; the J call may be wrong. CDR3 size: 15 residues. Germline CDR1 and CDR2: LGHNA and YSLEER. The CDR3: CASSVKTSSYNEQYF. The CDR3 coding sequence is TGCGCCAGCAGCGTCAAGACTAGCTCGTACAATGAGCAGTACTTC.

There are many counts of this clonotype. The J gene is TRBJ2-7, the V gene TRBV6-6; the D call may be TRBD1 or TRBD2 (5 bases each). Germline assignment: CDR1 MNHNY and CDR2 SVGAGI (reference sequence). V was pared by 11 bases and J by 2 bases, with 13 bases between. CDR3 length equals 12 residues. The CDR3 DNA reads TGTGCCTCCCGGGACCGAGCCTACGAGCAGTACTTC. Residues: CASRDRAYEQYF.

This sequence joins TRBV12-3 or TRBV12-4 and TRBJ2-7, with 10 positions matching TRBD1. CDR3 size: 18 residues. V lost 2 bases to trimming and J lost 3 bases; unmatched junction nucleotides: 13. The CDR3 spells CASSLLWAGGTGDYEQYF. CDR3 bases: TGTGCCAGCAGTTTACTGTGGGCCGGGGGGACAGGGGACTACGAGCAGTACTTC.

The chain has TRBV15 and TRBJ1-1; D call uncertain. The CDR3 contains 15 residues. V was clipped by 0 bases and J by 7 bases, with 15 bases between them. Germline V gene sequence: CDR1 LNHNV, CDR2 YYDKDF (reference sequence). Here the CDR3 reads CATSRDYPGLSEAFF. CDR3 DNA: TGTGCCACCAGCAGAGATTACCCGGGCCTCAGTGAAGCTTTCTTT.

This clonotype showed up just a few times. The J gene is TRBJ2-4, the V gene TRBV29-1, with D tentatively TRBD1 (5 bases). TRBJ2-7 matches the DNA end more closely, so the J call is doubtful. The V gene's germline CDR1 is SQVTM and CDR2 ANQGSEA. The CDR3 sequence is 13 residues long. CDR3 residues: CSVEGMGHYEQYF. The CDR3, as DNA: TGCAGCGTTGAAGGCATGGGGCACTACGAGCAGTACTTC.

This clonotype was seen a handful of times. J is TRBJ2-5 and V is TRBV6-2 or TRBV6-3; D unclear. V dropped 1 base and J dropped 1 base, with 10 bases sitting between them. The CDR3 extends over 15 amino acids. Germline values: CDR1 MNHEY, CDR2 SVGEGT. This CDR3 is CASSYFSASQETQYF. The CDR3 DNA reads TGTGCCAGCAGTTACTTTTCGGCTAGCCAAGAGACCCAGTACTTC.

The genes are TRBV7-6 and TRBJ1-2, with no clear D. Germline CDR1 SGHVS, CDR2 FNYEAQ. Trimming took 1 base from V and 6 from J, leaving 9 bases between them. This CDR3 comprises 13 residues. The CDR3 is CASSLGRQDGYTF. The CDR3 DNA follows: TGTGCCAGCAGCTTAGGTCGGCAGGATGGCTACACCTTC.

This clonotype was counted many times. The genes are TRBV20-1 and TRBJ1-2, with TRBD1 as a possible D gene (6 bases). Germline V gene data show CDR1 as DFQATT and CDR2 as SNEGSKA (reference sequence). The CDR3 length is 13 residues. CDR3 sequence: CRAHRASDYGYTF. CDR3 bases: TGCAGAGCTCACAGGGCCAGTGACTATGGCTACACCTTC.

This clonotype was detected many times. This chain joins TRBV7-2 and TRBJ1-2; 7 bases align to TRBD1. After removal of 0 bases from V and 9 bases from J, the junction contained 4 bases not matched to a gene. Germline loops: CDR1 SGHTA, CDR2 FQGNSA. This CDR3 has 13 amino acids. The chain's CDR3 is CASSLADRDSYTF. The CDR3, as DNA: TGTGCCAGCAGCTTAGCTGACAGGGATAGCTACACCTTC.

V usage is TRBV21-1 and J usage is TRBJ2-3; no DNA check was done on the table's D call, TRBD2. TRBV21-1 is reported as a pseudogene. The CDR3 has 15 residues. CDR3 sequence reads: CASIPSGGSTDTQYF. As DNA, the CDR3 is TGTGCCAGCATCCCCTCCGGAGGAAGCACAGATACGCAGTATTTT.

The CDR3 region is CSARAPGAGYSNQPQHF. CDR3 in DNA: TGCAGTGCTAGAGCCCCAGGGGCGGGGTATAGCAATCAGCCCCAGCATTTT. The gene calls are TRBV20-1 and TRBJ1-5; tentative D call: TRBD1 (6 bases). Trimming pared 1 base from V and 0 bases from J, leaving 16 bases between. This CDR3 has 17 residues. CDR1 is DFQATT, CDR2 SNEGSKA, per germline (reference sequence).

The V and J genes are TRBV2 and TRBJ1-5; D unresolved. In germline, CDR1 is SNHLY, CDR2 FYNNEI. The CDR3 is 16 amino acids. Trimming left V 11 bases short and J 5 bases short, with 25 bases between. The CDR3 here is CASSSLRTDSDQPQHF. For the CDR3, the DNA is TGTGCCTCTAGCTCCCTTCGGACGGACTCCGATCAGCCCCAGCATTTT.

The chain combines TRBV7-9 with TRBJ2-7; D gene uncertain. With the DNA end fitting TRBJ2-5 better, the J assignment may be wrong. The CDR3 spans 13 residues. The germline gives CDR1 SEHNR, CDR2 FQNEAQ (reference sequence). CDR3 residues: CASSLRKEETQYF. The DNA of the CDR3 is TGTGCCAGCAGCTTACGCAAGGAGGAGACCCAGTACTTC.

V and J are TRBV9 and TRBJ2-3; 12 nucleotides agree with TRBD2. V lost 7 bases, J lost 3 bases, and 9 bases stayed unmatched. Germline V lookup: CDR1 SGDLS, CDR2 YYNGEE. The CDR3 is made up of 16 amino acids. Here the CDR3 reads CASAQASGRGTDTQYF. DNA for the CDR3: TGTGCCAGCGCTCAGGCTAGCGGGAGGGGGACAGATACGCAGTATTTT.

The V and J genes are TRBV5-6 and TRBJ1-2, with D unresolved. From germline, CDR1 is SGHDT and CDR2 YYEEEE. Trimming removed 0 bases at V and 7 bases at J, with 10 bases between. This CDR3 has 13 amino acids. CDR3 in amino acids: CASSLERTGGYTF. DNA of the CDR3: TGTGCCAGCAGCTTGGAGCGGACCGGTGGCTACACCTTC.

Only one count was recorded for this clonotype. A junction end diverges from the germline sequence, so it may reflect a read error. The chain joins TRBV28 to TRBJ2-1; D call uncertain. Germline assignment: CDR1 MDHEN and CDR2 SYDVKM. This CDR3 is 15 amino acids long. The CDR3 reads CTSSLVSITYNEQFF. CDR3 coding DNA: TGTACCAGCAGTTTAGTCAGCATAACCTACAATGAGCAGTTCTTC. The variable domain in full, with the rest retrieved from reference TRBV28 and TRBJ2-1, is DVKVTQSSRYLVKRTGEKVFLECVQDMDHENMFWYRQDPGLGLRLIYFSYDVKMKEKGDIPEGYSVSREKKERFSLILESASTNQTSMYLCTSSLVSITYNEQFFGPGTRLTVL.